The rows below give T cell receptor beta chains drawn from one sample of a study of control samples from healthy donors and cancer patients. The repertoire was sequenced with immunoSEQ multiplex PCR; TCRdb's copy has only in-frame clones and lacks some. The data contain around 30,000 clones, under 95% of them seen just once; the ten biggest clones take up 1.5% to 2%. Sequenced: PBMCs. Receptors were obtained from a man aged 40-50 years with colorectal cancer. The CDR3 runs from the conserved cysteine through the conserved F or W. Each record gives: clone size, J gene, D gene, V gene, CDR3 DNA, CDR3 protein. A D gene is named only where the DNA matches it firmly. Expanded clones get a size class; other rows say once, few or many, or leave the size out.

once	TRBJ2-2	TRBD1	TRBV18	TGTGCCAGCTCACCACCGGGTCTACAGGGGGCGACCGGGGAGCTGTTTTTT	CASSPPGLQGATGELFF
once	TRBJ1-5	TRBD1	TRBV12-3/TRBV12-4	TGTGCCAGCAGAAAGGGACAGGGGGTTCAGCATTTT	CASRKGQGVQHF
.	TRBJ2-5	.	TRBV3-1/TRBV3-2	TGTGCCAGCAGCCACCTACTTCGAGAGGGCTCAACCCGGACCCAGTACTTC	CASSHLLREGSTRTQYF
.	TRBJ1-1	.	TRBV29-1	TGCAGCTCGGCGGGGCTCCTAACGAACACTGAAGCTTTCTTT	CSSAGLLTNTEAFF
.	TRBJ2-5	.	TRBV19	TGTGCCAGTAGTATATGGGGAGAGACCCAGTACTTC	CASSIWGETQYF
.	TRBJ1-1	.	TRBV6-2/TRBV6-3	TGTGCCAGCAGTTACAAGACCCTCGGAACTGAAGCTTTCTTT	CASSYKTLGTEAFF
.	TRBJ2-7	TRBD1	TRBV6-6	TGTGCCAGCAGCAGAGGACAGGTCTACGAGCAGTACTTC	CASSRGQVYEQYF
.	TRBJ1-2	TRBD1	TRBV11-1	TGTGCCAGCAGCTACGCCGGGACAGGGGTATATGGCTACACCTTC	CASSYAGTGVYGYTF
.	TRBJ2-3	TRBD1	TRBV7-9	TGTGCCAGCAACTTACAGGGGGCATCAGATACGCAGTATTTT	CASNLQGASDTQYF
.	TRBJ1-2	.	TRBV21-1	TGTGCCAGCAGGGGACAGGGTTCCGGCTACACCTTC	CASRGQGSGYTF
.	TRBJ2-5	TRBD2	TRBV27	TGTGCCAGCAGTTCACAAACTAGCGGGGGGGTCCAAGAGACCCAGTACTTC	CASSSQTSGGVQETQYF
.	TRBJ2-7	TRBD1	TRBV11-2	TGTGCCAGCAGCTCCTGGGACAGGACCTACGAGCAGTACTTC	CASSSWDRTYEQYF
.	TRBJ2-1	TRBD1	TRBV7-9	TGTGCCAGCAGCTCGGACAGGGGGCGATACAATGAGCAGTTCTTC	CASSSDRGRYNEQFF
.	TRBJ2-7	TRBD1	TRBV6-5	TGTGCCAGCAGTTACGGGACAGGGGGATCTTACGAGCAGTACTTC	CASSYGTGGSYEQYF
.	TRBJ1-5	TRBD1	TRBV6-1	TGTGCCAGCAGTGAAGCGCTGGGACAGGGAGGCAATCAGCCCCAGCATTTT	CASSEALGQGGNQPQHF
.	TRBJ2-1	TRBD2	TRBV3-1/TRBV3-2	TGTGCCAGCAGCCAAGGTCTAGCGGGGGCCCAACTAGAGCAGTTCTTC	CASSQGLAGAQLEQFF
once	TRBJ1-1	TRBD1	TRBV18	TGTGCCAGCTCACCAGGACAGGGATTGTTGAACACTGAAGCTTTCTTT	CASSPGQGLLNTEAFF
.	TRBJ1-2	.	TRBV12-3/TRBV12-4	TGTGCCAGCAGCCGGGACGTCGGAGGCTACACCTTC	CASSRDVGGYTF
.	TRBJ1-4	.	TRBV19	TGTGCCAGTAGTCAGGGGGAAAAACTGTTTTTT	CASSQGEKLFF
.	TRBJ2-5	TRBD2	TRBV3-1/TRBV3-2	TGTGCCAGCAGCAAAGGACTAGCGGGGTTAGAGACCCAGTACTTC	CASSKGLAGLETQYF
.	TRBJ1-1	.	TRBV6-6	TGTGCCAGCAGTGCCGGGGGGGCCACTGAAGCTTTCTTT	CASSAGGATEAFF
.	TRBJ1-6	.	TRBV6-1	TGTGCCAGCAGTGAAGTTGTAGTGAATTCACCCCTCCACTTT	CASSEVVVNSPLHF
.	TRBJ2-7	.	TRBV18	TGTGCCAGCTCACCAACAGGGTTTTCCCAGAGCTCCTACGAGCAGTACTTC	CASSPTGFSQSSYEQYF
few	TRBJ2-7	TRBD2	TRBV7-2	TGTGCCAGCAGCCCTCTGGAGCGGGGGACTTACGAGCAGTACTTC	CASSPLERGTYEQYF
.	TRBJ1-2	.	TRBV29-1	TGCAGCGCTGGGACGGGAGAATATGGCTACACCTTC	CSAGTGEYGYTF
.	TRBJ2-5	.	TRBV11-2	TGTGCCAGCAGCTTCGGGCAGCAAGAGACCCAGTACTTC	CASSFGQQETQYF
.	TRBJ1-5	.	TRBV2	TGTGCCAGCGGACCGGGAGGCAATCAGCCCCAGCATTTT	CASGPGGNQPQHF
.	TRBJ1-2	TRBD1	TRBV28	TGTGCCAGCAGTCCCCAGGACAGGGAGGGCTATGGCTACACCTTC	CASSPQDREGYGYTF